Listed below are T cell receptor beta chains from one sample, sequenced in a study of cytomegalovirus exposure and HLA in healthy donors. Repertoires were generated with immunoSEQ multiplex PCR, while TCRdb's copy carries only in-frame clones and drops some. The table shows around 95,000 clones, with about 74% occurring only once. Sequencing was done on a sample of PBMCs. All receptors derive from a male donor in good health and CMV-seronegative. CDR3s include the opening cysteine and the closing phenylalanine or tryptophan. D genes are given only for firm matches. Size values are once, few and many counts, or a class for expanded clones, and some rows have none.

cdr3_nt cdr3_aa v_call d_call j_call clone_size
TGTGCCAGCAGTTGGGGCAGGGGCCCTAGTTCACCCCTCCACTTT CASSWGRGPSSPLHF TRBV6-5 NA TRBJ1-6 once
TGCGCCAGCAGCCAAGTGGGACTAGCGGGAGCTTACGAGCAGTACTTC CASSQVGLAGAYEQYF TRBV4-1 TRBD2 TRBJ2-7 few
TGTGCCATCCCCGGAGGGCAGGGGGCCTCCTACGAGCAGTACTTC CAIPGGQGASYEQYF TRBV21-1 NA TRBJ2-7 NA
TGTGCCAGCAGCTTCGGACTAGCGGGAGTTGAGCAGTACTTC CASSFGLAGVEQYF TRBV7-2 TRBD2 TRBJ2-7 NA
TGTGCCAGCAGTTTATTTGGCGGGGGGACAGATACGCAGTATTTT CASSLFGGGTDTQYF TRBV27 TRBD2 TRBJ2-3 NA
TGTGCCAGTAACTCAGGTCGTAACAGTGGGAGCAATCAGCCCCAGCATTTT CASNSGRNSGSNQPQHF TRBV19 NA TRBJ1-5 few
TGTGCCAGCAGTAATGTCCCGGGACAGAACAATGAGCAGTTCTTC CASSNVPGQNNEQFF TRBV6-5 TRBD1 TRBJ2-1 once
TGTGCCAGCGCTATGGGGAGCGAAGCTTTCTTT CASAMGSEAFF TRBV6-5 NA TRBJ1-1 few
TGCGCCAGCAGCTTAACTAGCGGGAGCTCTGGGGCCAACGTCCTGACTTTC CASSLTSGSSGANVLTF TRBV5-1 TRBD2 TRBJ2-6 NA
TGTGCCAGCAGCTTCGGGACAGGGCTTAATGAAAAACTGTTTTTT CASSFGTGLNEKLFF TRBV5-6 TRBD1 TRBJ1-4 NA
TGCGCCAGCAGCCAAGAGGTTCCAGCAGGCTCCTACGAGCAGTACTTC CASSQEVPAGSYEQYF TRBV4-1 NA TRBJ2-7 NA
TGTGCCAGCAGCTTACAGGGAAATCAGCCCCAGCATTTT CASSLQGNQPQHF TRBV6-1 NA TRBJ1-5 NA
TGTGCCAGCAGCTTAGTTTCTAGCGGGAGTGAAAATGAGCAGTTCTTC CASSLVSSGSENEQFF TRBV7-8 TRBD2 TRBJ2-1 NA
TGTGCCAGTAGTCCAAGGACAAGGAACACTGAAGCTTTCTTT CASSPRTRNTEAFF TRBV19 NA TRBJ1-1 NA
TGTGCCAGTAGGGGGACAGCTTCTAACTATGGCTACACCTTC CASRGTASNYGYTF TRBV19 TRBD1 TRBJ1-2 NA
TGTGCCAGCAGTGAAAGCCGAGGGAGCAATCAGCCCCAGCATTTT CASSESRGSNQPQHF TRBV2 NA TRBJ1-5 NA
TGTGCCAGCAGGCGAACAGGGTTGGACACCGGGGAGCTGTTTTTT CASRRTGLDTGELFF TRBV28 NA TRBJ2-2 NA
TGTGCCAGCAGCTTAGGACAGGGGGCTATCGGGGAGCTGTTTTTT CASSLGQGAIGELFF TRBV7-9 TRBD1 TRBJ2-2 NA
TGTGCCAGTAGTATAGTGGGACAGGGGTCCGAGCAGTACTTC CASSIVGQGSEQYF TRBV19 TRBD1 TRBJ2-7 few
TGTGCCAGCAGCGCCGGGACAGGGAAGGCCCCCAATGAGCAGTTCTTC CASSAGTGKAPNEQFF TRBV7-9 TRBD1 TRBJ2-1 NA
TGCGCCAGCAGCCAGGCCGGGGGGGCAGGGGAAAAACTGTTTTTT CASSQAGGAGEKLFF TRBV4-3 NA TRBJ1-4 NA
TGTGCCTGGGGACAACCTGGACGGCCCCAGCATTTT CAWGQPGRPQHF TRBV30 NA TRBJ1-5 NA
TGTGCCTGGAGAACAGGGTACGAGCAGTACTTC CAWRTGYEQYF TRBV30 NA TRBJ2-7 NA
TGTGCCAGCAGTTTCCCGATAGCGGGAGGGGGACAAGAGACCCAGTACTTC CASSFPIAGGGQETQYF TRBV28 TRBD2 TRBJ2-5 NA
TGTGCCAGCAATAACCCACAGCCCTACGAGCAGTACTTC CASNNPQPYEQYF TRBV6-4 NA TRBJ2-7 NA
TGTGCCAGCAGCTTTCTAGGATTAGACACTGAAGCTTTCTTT CASSFLGLDTEAFF TRBV5-6 NA TRBJ1-1 few
TGTGCCAGCAGCCGGACAGGGTTTAGCTCCTACGAGCAGTACTTC CASSRTGFSSYEQYF TRBV9 TRBD1 TRBJ2-7 NA
TGTGCCAGCAGCTTAAAGCAGGGGGCGGTCGGGGAGCTGTTTTTT CASSLKQGAVGELFF TRBV7-7 TRBD1 TRBJ2-2 NA